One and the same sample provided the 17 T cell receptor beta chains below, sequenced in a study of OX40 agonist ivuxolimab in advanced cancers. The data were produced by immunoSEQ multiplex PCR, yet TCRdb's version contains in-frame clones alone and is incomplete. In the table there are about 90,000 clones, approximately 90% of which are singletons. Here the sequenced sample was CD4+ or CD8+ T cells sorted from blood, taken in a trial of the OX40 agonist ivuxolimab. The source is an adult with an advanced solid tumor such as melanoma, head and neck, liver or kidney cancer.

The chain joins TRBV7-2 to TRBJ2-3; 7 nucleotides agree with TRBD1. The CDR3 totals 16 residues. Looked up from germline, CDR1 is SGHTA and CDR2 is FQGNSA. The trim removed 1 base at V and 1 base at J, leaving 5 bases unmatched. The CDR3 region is CASSLVRQGGTDTQYF. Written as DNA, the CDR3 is TGTGCCAGCAGCTTAGTTCGACAGGGTGGCACAGATACGCAGTATTTT. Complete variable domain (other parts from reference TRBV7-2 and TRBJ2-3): GAGVSQSPSNKVTEKGKDVELRCDPISGHTALYWYRQSLGQGLEFLIYFQGNSAPDKSGLPSDRFSAERTGGSVSTLTIQRTQQEDSAVYLCASSLVRQGGTDTQYFGPGTRLTVL.

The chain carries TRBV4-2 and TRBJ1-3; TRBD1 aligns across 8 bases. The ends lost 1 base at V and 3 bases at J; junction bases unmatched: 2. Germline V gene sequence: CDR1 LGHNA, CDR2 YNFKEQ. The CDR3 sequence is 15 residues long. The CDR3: CASSQAGGDGNTIYF. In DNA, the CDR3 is TGTGCCAGCAGCCAAGCAGGGGGCGATGGAAACACCATATATTTT.

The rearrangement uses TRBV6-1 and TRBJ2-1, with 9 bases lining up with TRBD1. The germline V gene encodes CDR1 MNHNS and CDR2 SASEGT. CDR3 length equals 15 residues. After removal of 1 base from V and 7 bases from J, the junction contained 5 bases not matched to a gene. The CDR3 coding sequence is TGTGCCAGCAGTGAAGGCGGGACAGGGACAAATGAGCAGTTCTTC. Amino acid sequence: CASSEGGTGTNEQFF.

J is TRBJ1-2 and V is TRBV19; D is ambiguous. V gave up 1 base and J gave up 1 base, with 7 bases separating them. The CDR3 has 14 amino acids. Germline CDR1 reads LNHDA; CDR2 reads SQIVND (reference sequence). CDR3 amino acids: CASSIGGVNYGYTF. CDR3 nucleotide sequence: TGTGCCAGTAGTATAGGTGGGGTTAACTATGGCTACACCTTC.

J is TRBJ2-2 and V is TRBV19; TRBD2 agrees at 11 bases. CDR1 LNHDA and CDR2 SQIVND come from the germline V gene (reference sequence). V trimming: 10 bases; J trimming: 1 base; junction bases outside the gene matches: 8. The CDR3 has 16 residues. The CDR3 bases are TGTGCCACCCAAAAGACTAGCGGGAAGAACACCGGGGAGCTGTTTTTT. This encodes CATQKTSGKNTGELFF. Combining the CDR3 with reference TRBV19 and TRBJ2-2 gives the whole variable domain DGGITQSPKYLFRKEGQNVTLSCEQNLNHDAMYWYRQDPGQGLRLIYYSQIVNDFQKGDIAEGYSVSREKKESFPLTVTSAQKNPTAFYLCATQKTSGKNTGELFFGEGSRLTVL.

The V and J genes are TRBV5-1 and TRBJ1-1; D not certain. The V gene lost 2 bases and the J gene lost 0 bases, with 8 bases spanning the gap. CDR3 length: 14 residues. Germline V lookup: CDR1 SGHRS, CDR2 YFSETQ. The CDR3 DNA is TGCGCCAGCAGCTTCGGAGGGTTGAACACTGAAGCTTTCTTT. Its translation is CASSFGGLNTEAFF.

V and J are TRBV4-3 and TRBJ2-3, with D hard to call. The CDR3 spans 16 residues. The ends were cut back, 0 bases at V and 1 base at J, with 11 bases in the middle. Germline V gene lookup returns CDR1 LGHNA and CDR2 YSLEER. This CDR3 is CASSQEILRGTDTQYF. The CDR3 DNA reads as TGCGCCAGCAGCCAAGAGATTTTACGGGGCACAGATACGCAGTATTTT.

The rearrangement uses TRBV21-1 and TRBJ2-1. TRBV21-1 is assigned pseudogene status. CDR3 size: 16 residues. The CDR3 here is CASSKEGGLSYNEQFF. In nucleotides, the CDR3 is TGTGCCAGCAGCAAAGAGGGGGGACTCTCCTACAATGAGCAGTTCTTC.

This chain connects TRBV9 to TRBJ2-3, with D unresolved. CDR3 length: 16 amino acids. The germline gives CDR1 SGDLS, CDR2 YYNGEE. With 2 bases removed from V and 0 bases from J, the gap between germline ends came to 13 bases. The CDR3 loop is CASSVLSASSTDTQYF. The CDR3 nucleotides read TGTGCCAGCAGCGTTTTAAGCGCCAGTAGCACAGATACGCAGTATTTT.

CDR3 region: CASSDLNTGELFF. The CDR3 DNA is TGCGCCAGCAGTGACCTGAACACCGGGGAGCTGTTTTTT. The chain is built from TRBV10-1 and TRBJ2-2, with unresolved D. This CDR3 contains 13 residues. Germline loops: CDR1 WNHNN, CDR2 SYGVQD (reference sequence). Deletions cut 3 bases from V and 1 base from J, with 3 bases between.

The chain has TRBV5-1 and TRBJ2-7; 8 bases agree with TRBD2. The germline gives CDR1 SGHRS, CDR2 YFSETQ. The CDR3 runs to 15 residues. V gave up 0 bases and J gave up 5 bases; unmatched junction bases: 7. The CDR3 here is CASSLAGRDDDEQYF. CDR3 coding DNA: TGCGCCAGCAGCTTGGCCGGGAGGGACGACGACGAGCAGTACTTC. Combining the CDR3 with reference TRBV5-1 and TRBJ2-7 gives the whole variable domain KAGVTQTPRYLIKTRGQQVTLSCSPISGHRSVSWYQQTPGQGLQFLFEYFSETQRNKGNFPGRFSGRQFSNSRSEMNVSTLELGDSALYLCASSLAGRDDDEQYFGPGTRLTVT.

The CDR3 protein is CASTSREGFEAFF. The CDR3 DNA reads TGTGCCAGCACCTCACGGGAGGGCTTTGAAGCTTTCTTT. J is TRBJ1-1 and V is TRBV7-2; no clear D gene. Germline lookup yields CDR1 SGHTA and CDR2 FQGNSA. Trimming removed 7 bases at V and 7 bases at J, with 16 bases between. The CDR3 sequence is 13 residues long.

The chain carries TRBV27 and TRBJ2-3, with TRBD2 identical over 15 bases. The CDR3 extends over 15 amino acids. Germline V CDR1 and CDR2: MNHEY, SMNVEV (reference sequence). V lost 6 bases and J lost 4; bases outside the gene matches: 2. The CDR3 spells CASSGLAGGPDTQYF. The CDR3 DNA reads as TGTGCCAGCAGCGGACTAGCGGGAGGGCCAGATACGCAGTATTTT.

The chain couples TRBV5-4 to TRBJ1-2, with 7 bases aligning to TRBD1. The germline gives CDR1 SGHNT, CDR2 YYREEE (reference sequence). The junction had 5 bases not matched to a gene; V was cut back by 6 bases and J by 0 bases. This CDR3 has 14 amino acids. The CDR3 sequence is CASTQTGTNYGYTF. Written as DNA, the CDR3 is TGTGCCAGCACCCAGACAGGGACTAACTATGGCTACACCTTC.

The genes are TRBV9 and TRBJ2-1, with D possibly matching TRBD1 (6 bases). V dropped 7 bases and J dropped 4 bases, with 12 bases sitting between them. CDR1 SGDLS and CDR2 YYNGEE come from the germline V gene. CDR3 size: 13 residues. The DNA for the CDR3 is TGTGCCAGCTCAAGCAGGGGTTACAATGAGCAGTTCTTC. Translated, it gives CASSSRGYNEQFF.

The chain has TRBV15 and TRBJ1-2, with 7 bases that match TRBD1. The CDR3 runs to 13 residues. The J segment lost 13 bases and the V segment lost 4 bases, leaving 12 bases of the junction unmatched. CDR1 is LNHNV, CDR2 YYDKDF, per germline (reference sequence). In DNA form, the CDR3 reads TGTGCCACCAGCAAGGGGGGACAGCGACATTTCACCTTC. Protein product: CATSKGGQRHFTF.

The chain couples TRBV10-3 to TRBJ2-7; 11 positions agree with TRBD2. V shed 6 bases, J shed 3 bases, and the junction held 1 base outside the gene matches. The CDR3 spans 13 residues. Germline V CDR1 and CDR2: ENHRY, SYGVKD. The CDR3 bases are TGTGCCATCAGACTAGCGGGAGACTACGAGCAGTACTTC. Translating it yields CAIRLAGDYEQYF.